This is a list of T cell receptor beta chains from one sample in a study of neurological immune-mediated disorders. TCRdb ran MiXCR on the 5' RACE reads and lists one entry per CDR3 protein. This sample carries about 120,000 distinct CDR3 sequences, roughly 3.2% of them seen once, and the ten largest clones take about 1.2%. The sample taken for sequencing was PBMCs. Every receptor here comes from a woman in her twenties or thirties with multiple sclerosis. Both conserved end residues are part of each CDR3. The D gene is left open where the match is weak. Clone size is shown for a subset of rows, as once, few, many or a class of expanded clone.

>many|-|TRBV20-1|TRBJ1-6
CSARRGIDSPLHF
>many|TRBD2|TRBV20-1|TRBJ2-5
CSALGAGVEETQYF
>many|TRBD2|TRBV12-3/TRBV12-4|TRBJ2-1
CAISDPGGRGYNEQFF
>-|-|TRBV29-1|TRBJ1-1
CSVVASQGYSRRTGPEAFF
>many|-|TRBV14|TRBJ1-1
CASSRNPNPDTEAFF
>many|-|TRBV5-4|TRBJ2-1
CASSLATPNEQFF
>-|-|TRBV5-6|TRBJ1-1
CASSYYLVNTEAFF
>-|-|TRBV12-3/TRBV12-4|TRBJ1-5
CASSKYRENKTQNF
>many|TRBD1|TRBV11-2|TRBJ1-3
CASSFTGTAGNTIYF
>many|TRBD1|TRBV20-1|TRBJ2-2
CSARKMTGEAGELFF
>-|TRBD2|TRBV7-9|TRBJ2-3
CASAPHFREGDTQYF
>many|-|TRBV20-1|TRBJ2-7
CSARDIGTSILEQYF
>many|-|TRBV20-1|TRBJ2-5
CSASQGSQETQYF
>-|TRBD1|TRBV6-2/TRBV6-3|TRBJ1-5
CASGGTAQNQPQHF
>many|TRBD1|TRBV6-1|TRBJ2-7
CASRLQGAFSYEQYF
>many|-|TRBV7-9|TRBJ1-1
CASSRTDGGPEAFF
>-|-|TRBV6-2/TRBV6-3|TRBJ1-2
CASSYGWGPNYGYTF
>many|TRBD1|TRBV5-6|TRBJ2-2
CASSSPGQGSGGELFF
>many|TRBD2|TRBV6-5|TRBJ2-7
CASSYWPGLAGGPNEQYF
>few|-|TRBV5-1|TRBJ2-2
CASSLEVGPNTGELFF
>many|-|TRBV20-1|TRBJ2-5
CSARWAGSQETQYF
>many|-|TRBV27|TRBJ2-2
CASSSQLARRTGELFF
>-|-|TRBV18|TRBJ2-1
CASSPQNIHEQFF
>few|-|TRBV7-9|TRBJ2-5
CASSSMKPGLQETQYF
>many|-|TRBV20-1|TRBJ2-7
CSAVRGKSSYEQYF
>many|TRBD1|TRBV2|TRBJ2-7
CASRQGQGPYEQYF
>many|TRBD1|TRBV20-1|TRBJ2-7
CSADSGQPPNEQYF
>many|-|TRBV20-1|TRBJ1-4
CSARRQVGNEKLFF
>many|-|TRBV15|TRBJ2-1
CATRGASGTSYNEQFF
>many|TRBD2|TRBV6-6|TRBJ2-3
CASSFPSGGAEDTQYF
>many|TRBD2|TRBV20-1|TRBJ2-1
CSATLAGGPHEQFF
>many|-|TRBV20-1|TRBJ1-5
CSARAAGAEPQHF
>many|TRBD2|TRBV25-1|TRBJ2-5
CASSEHGLAGQETQYF
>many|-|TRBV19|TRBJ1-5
CASSIEGIQPQHF
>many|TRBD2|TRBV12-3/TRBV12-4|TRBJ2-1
CASSLGTSFNYNEQFF
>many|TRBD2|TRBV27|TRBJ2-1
CASSHSGNEQFF
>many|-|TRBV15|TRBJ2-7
CATSRDLGDSYEQYF
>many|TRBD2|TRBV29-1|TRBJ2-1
CSATSGRHEQFF
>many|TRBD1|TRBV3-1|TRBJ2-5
CASSQDRVLETQYF
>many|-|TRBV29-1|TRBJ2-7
CSVGRQGGDEQYF
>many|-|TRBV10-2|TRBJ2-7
CASSLTAEQYF